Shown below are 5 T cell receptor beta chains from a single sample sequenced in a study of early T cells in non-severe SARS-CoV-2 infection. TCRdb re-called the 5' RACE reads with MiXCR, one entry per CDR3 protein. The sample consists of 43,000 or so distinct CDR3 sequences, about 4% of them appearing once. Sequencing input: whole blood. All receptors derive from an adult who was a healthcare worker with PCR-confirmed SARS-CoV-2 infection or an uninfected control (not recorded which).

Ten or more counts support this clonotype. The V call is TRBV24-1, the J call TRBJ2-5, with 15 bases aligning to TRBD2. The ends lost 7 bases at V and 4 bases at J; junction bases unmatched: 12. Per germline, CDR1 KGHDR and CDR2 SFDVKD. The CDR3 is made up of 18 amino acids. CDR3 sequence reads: CATSQPGLAGGKAETQYF. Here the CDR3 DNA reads TGTGCCACCAGCCAGCCGGGACTAGCGGGAGGAAAGGCAGAGACCCAGTACTTC.

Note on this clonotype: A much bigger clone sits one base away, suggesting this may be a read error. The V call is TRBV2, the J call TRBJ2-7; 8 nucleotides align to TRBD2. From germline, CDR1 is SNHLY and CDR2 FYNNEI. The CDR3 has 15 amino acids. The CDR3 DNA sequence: TGTGCCAGCAGTGAAAGGGGACTAGTTGGGCACGAGCAGAACTTC. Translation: CASSERGLVGHEQNF.

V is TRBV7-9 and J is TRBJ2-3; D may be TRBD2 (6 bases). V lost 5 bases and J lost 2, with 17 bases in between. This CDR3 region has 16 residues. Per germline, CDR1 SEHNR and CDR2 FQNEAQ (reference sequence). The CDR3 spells CASSIPTGGHTDTQYF. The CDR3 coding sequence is TGTGCCAGCAGCATCCCTACCGGAGGGCACACAGATACGCAGTATTTT.

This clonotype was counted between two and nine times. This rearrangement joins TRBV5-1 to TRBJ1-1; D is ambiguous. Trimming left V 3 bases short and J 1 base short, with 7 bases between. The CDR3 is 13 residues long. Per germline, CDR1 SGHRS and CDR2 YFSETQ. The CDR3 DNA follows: TGCGCCAGCAGCTACGGCGGGAACACTGAAGCTTTCTTT. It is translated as CASSYGGNTEAFF.

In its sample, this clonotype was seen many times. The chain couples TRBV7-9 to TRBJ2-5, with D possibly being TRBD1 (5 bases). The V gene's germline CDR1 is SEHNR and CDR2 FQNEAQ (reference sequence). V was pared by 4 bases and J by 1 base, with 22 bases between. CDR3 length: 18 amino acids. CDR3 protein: CASSSRFSRQGGQETQYF. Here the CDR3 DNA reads TGTGCCAGCAGCTCCCGCTTCTCCCGGCAGGGCGGCCAAGAGACCCAGTACTTC.